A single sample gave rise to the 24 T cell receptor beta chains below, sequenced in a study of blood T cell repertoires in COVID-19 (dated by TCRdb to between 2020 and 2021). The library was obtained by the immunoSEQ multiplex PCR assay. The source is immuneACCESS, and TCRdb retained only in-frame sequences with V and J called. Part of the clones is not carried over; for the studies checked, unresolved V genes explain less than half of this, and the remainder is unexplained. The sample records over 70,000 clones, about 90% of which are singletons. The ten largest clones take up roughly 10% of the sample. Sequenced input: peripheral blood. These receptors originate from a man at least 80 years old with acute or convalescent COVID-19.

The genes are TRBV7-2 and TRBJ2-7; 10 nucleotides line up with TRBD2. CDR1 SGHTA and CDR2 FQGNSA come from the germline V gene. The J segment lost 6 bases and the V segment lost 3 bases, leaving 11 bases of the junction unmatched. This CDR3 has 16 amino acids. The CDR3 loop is CASSFRTSGAAPEQYF. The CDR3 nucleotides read TGTGCCAGCAGCTTTCGGACTAGCGGAGCAGCTCCCGAGCAGTACTTC.

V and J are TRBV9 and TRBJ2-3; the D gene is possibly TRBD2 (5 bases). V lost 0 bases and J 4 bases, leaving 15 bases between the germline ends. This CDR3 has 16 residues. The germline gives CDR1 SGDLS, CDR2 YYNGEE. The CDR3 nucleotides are TGTGCCAGCAGCGTAGCGCTAGCAGCCCAGCCAGATACGCAGTATTTT. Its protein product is CASSVALAAQPDTQYF. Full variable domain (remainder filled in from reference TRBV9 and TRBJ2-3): DSGVTQTPKHLITATGQRVTLRCSPRSGDLSVYWYQQSLDQGLQFLIQYYNGEERAKGNILERFSAQQFPDLHSELNLSSLELGDSALYFCASSVALAAQPDTQYFGPGTRLTVL.

CDR3 nucleotide sequence: TGTGCCAGCAGGGGGGCTGGAGACACAGATACGCAGTATTTT. Translated: CASRGAGDTDTQYF. This chain joins TRBV5-4 and TRBJ2-3; possibly TRBD1 for D (6 bases). Trimming took off 5 bases at V and 2 bases at J, with 12 bases between the two ends. Germline V gene sequence: CDR1 SGHNT, CDR2 YYREEE (reference sequence). This CDR3 comprises 14 residues.

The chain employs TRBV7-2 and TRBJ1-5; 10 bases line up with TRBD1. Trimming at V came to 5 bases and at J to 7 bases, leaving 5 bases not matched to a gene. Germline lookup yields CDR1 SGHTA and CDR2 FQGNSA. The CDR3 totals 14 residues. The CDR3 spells CASSPGQGPQPQHF. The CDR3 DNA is TGTGCCAGCAGCCCGGGACAGGGGCCCCAGCCCCAGCATTTT.

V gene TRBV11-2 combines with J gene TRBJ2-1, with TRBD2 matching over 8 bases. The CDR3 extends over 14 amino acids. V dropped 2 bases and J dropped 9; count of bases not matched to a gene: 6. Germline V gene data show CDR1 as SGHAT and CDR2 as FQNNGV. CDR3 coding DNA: TGTGCCAGCAGCTTATCAGCGGGAGAGGGTGAGCAGTTCTTC. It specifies CASSLSAGEGEQFF.

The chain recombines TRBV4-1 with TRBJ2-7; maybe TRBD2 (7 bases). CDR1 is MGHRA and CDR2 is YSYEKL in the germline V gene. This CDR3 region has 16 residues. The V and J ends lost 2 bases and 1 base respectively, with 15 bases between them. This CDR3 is CASSQNRGGASYEQYF. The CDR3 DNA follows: TGCGCCAGCAGCCAAAATAGGGGGGGGGCGTCCTACGAGCAGTACTTC.

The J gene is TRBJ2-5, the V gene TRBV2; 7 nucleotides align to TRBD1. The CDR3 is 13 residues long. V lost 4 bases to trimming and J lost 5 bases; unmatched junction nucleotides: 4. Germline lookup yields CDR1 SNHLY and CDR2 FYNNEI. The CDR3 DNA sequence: TGTGCCAGCAGTGCCGACAGGGACGAGACCCAGTACTTC. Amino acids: CASSADRDETQYF.

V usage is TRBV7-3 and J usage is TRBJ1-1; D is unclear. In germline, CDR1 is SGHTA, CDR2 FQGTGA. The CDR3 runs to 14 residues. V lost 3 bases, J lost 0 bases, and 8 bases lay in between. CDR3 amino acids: CASSLRAMNTEAFF. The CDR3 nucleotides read TGTGCCAGCAGCTTGCGGGCCATGAACACTGAAGCTTTCTTT.

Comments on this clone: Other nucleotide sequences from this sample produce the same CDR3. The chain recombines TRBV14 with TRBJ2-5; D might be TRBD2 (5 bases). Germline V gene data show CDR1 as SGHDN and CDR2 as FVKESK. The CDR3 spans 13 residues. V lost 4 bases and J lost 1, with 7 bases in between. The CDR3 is CASSRGLQETQYF. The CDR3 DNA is TGTGCCAGCAGCCGCGGGCTCCAAGAGACCCAGTACTTC. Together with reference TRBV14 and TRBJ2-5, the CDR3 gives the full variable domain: EAGVTQFPSHSVIEKGQTVTLRCDPISGHDNLYWYRRVMGKEIKFLLHFVKESKQDESGMPNNRFLAERTGGTYSTLKVQPAELEDSGVYFCASSRGLQETQYFGPGTRLLVL.

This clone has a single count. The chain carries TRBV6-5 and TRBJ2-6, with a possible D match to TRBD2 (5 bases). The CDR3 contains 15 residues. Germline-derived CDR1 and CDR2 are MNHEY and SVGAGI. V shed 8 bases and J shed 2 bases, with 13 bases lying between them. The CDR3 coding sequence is TGTGCCAGCGCTACGGTGGGAGCTGGGGCCAACGTCCTGACTTTC. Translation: CASATVGAGANVLTF.

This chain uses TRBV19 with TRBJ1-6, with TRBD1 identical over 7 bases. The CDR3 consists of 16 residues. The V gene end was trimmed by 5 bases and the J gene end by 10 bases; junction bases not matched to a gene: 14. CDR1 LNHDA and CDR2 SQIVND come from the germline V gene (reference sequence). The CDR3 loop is CASSAFSVTGRSPLHF. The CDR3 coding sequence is TGTGCCAGTAGTGCCTTTTCGGTGACAGGGAGGTCACCCCTCCACTTT.

DNA of the CDR3: TGTGCCAGCAGCGGTTCAGGACTGCTGAGCTCCTACGAGCAGTACTTC. Amino acids: CASSGSGLLSSYEQYF. The chain carries TRBV7-8 and TRBJ2-7; maybe TRBD2 (5 bases). The CDR3 runs to 16 residues. CDR1 and CDR2 from the germline V gene are SGHVS and FQNEAQ. The V end lost 5 bases, the J end lost 0 bases, and 17 bases lay between the germline ends.

Written as DNA, the CDR3 is TGTGCCAGCAGCTCTAGCGGGTTCACAGATACGCAGTATTTT. Amino acid sequence: CASSSSGFTDTQYF. The rearrangement joins TRBV7-8 to TRBJ2-3, with TRBD2 identical over 8 bases. This CDR3 contains 14 residues. The V gene's germline CDR1 is SGHVS and CDR2 FQNEAQ. Trimming at V came to 4 bases and at J to 2 bases, leaving 2 bases not matched to a gene.

In DNA, the CDR3 is TGTGCCAGCTCACCACGTGCAGACATGAACACTGAAGCTTTCTTT. This sequence encodes CASSPRADMNTEAFF. The J gene is TRBJ1-1, the V gene TRBV18; no clear D. The germline gives CDR1 KGHSH, CDR2 LQKENI. V lost 1 base, J lost 0 bases, and 9 bases lay in between. The CDR3 extends over 15 amino acids.

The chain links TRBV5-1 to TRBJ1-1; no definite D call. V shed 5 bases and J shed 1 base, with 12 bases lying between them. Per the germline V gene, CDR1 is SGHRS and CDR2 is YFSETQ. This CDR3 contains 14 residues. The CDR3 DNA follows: TGCGCCAGCAGATACGACACCCAGAACACTGAAGCTTTCTTT. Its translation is CASRYDTQNTEAFF.

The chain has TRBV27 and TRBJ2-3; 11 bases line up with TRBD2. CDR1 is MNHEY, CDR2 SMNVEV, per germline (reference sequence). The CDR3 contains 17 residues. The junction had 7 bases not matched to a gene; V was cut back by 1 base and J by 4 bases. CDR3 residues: CASSLLLTSGTPDTQYF. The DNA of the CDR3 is TGTGCCAGCAGTTTATTATTGACTAGCGGGACCCCAGATACGCAGTATTTT.

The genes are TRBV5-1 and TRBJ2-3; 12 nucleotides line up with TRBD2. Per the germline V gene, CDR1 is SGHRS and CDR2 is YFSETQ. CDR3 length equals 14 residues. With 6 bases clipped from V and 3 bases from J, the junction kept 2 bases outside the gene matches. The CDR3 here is CASNGLAGTDTQYF. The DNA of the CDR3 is TGCGCCAGCAATGGACTAGCGGGAACAGATACGCAGTATTTT.

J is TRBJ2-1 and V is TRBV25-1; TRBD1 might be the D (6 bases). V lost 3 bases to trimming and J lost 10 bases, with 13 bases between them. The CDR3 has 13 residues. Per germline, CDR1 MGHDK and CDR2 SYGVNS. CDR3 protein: CASSDPRGSEQFF. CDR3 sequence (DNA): TGTGCCAGCAGTGACCCCAGGGGATCCGAGCAGTTCTTC.

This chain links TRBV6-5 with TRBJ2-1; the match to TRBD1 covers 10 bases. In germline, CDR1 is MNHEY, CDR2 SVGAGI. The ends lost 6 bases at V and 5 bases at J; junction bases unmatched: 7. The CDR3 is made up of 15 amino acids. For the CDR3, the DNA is TGTGCCAGCAGATTGGGACAGGGGCGAAACAATGAGCAGTTCTTC. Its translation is CASRLGQGRNNEQFF.

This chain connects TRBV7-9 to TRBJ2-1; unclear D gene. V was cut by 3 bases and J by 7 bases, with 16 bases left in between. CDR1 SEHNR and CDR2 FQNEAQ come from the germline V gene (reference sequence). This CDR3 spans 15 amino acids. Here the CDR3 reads CASSLDWVLDNEQFF. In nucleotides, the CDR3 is TGTGCCAGCAGCTTGGATTGGGTCCTAGATAATGAGCAGTTCTTC.

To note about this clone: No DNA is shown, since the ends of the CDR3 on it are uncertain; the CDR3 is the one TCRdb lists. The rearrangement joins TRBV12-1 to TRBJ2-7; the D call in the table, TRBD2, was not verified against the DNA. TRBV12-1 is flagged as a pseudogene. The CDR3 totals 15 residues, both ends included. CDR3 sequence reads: CASRVVAIGAYEQYF.

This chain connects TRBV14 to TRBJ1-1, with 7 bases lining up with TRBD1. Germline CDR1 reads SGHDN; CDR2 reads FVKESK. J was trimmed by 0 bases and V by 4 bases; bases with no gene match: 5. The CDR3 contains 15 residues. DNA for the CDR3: TGTGCCAGCAGCCTAATGACAGGGCTGAACACTGAAGCTTTCTTT. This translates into CASSLMTGLNTEAFF.

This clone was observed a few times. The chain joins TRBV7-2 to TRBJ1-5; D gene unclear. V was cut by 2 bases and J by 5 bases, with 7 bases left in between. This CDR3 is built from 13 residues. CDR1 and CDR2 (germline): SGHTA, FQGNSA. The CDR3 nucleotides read TGTGCCAGCAGCTTATTTCGTGATCAGCCCCAGCATTTT. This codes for CASSLFRDQPQHF.

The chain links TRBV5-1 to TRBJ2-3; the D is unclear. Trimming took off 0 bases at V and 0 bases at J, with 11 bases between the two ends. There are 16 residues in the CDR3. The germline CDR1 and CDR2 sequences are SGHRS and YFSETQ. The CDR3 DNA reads TGCGCCAGCAGCTTGGGAGTGCCCCCGAGCACAGATACGCAGTATTTT. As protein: CASSLGVPPSTDTQYF.